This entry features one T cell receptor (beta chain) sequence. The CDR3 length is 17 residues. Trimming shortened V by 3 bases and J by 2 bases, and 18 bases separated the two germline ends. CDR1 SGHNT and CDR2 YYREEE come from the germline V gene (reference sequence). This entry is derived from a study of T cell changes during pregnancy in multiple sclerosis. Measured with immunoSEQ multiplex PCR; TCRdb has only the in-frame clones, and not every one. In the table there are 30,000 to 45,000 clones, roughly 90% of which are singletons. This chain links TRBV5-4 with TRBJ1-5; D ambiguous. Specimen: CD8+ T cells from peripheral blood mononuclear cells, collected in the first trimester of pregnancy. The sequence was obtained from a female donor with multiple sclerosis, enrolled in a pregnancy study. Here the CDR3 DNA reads TGTGCCAGCAGCTCCAGCCCAACCGGACTTGGCAATCAGCCCCAGCATTTT. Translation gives CASSSSPTGLGNQPQHF.